This is a list of T cell receptor beta chains from one sample in a study of T cells in Graves' hyperthyroidism and ophthalmopathy. TCRdb independently ran MiXCR on the multiplex PCR reads; one entry per CDR3 protein. Counted here are about 58,000 distinct CDR3 sequences, less than 50% occurring once; the ten biggest clones make up under 15%. Sequencing input: blood. The source of these receptors is a woman under 40 with Graves' ophthalmopathy. Both conserved end residues are part of each CDR3. A D gene is named only where the DNA matches it firmly. Only part of the rows carry a size: once, few, many, or a class if the clone is expanded.

J: TRBJ2-5
size: many
D: .
length: 17
V: TRBV7-2
CDR3: CASTRRSPPWLQETQYF
DNA: TGTGCCAGCACCCGACGCTCGCCTCCCTGGCTCCAAGAGACCCAGTACTTC

J: TRBJ2-5
size: many
D: TRBD2
length: 14
V: TRBV5-4
CDR3: CASSQTSGSKTQYF
DNA: TGTGCCAGCAGCCAGACTAGCGGGAGTAAGACCCAGTACTTC

J: TRBJ2-3
size: .
D: .
length: 11
V: TRBV19
CDR3: CASIVGGTQYF
DNA: TGTGCCAGTATCGTGGGAGGTACACAGTATTTT

J: TRBJ2-1
size: .
D: .
length: 16
V: TRBV7-3
CDR3: CASSSTQGGGYNEQFF
DNA: TGTGCCAGCAGCTCGACCCAGGGAGGGGGTTACAATGAGCAGTTCTTC

J: TRBJ2-7
size: many
D: .
length: 12
V: TRBV20-1
CDR3: CSADARSYEQYF
DNA: TGCAGTGCTGATGCCAGGTCCTACGAGCAGTACTTC

J: TRBJ1-5
size: many
D: .
length: 14
V: TRBV6-6
CDR3: CATGEGGFNQPQHF
DNA: TGTGCCACCGGAGAGGGGGGGTTCAATCAGCCCCAGCATTTT

J: TRBJ1-2
size: .
D: TRBD1
length: 14
V: TRBV20-1
CDR3: CSARDDRDADGYTF
DNA: TGCAGTGCTAGAGATGACAGGGACGCCGATGGCTACACCTTC

J: TRBJ1-6
size: .
D: .
length: 16
V: TRBV15
CDR3: CATSRDQFQHSSPLHF
DNA: TGTGCCACCAGCAGAGATCAGTTCCAGCACAGTTCACCCCTCCACTTT

J: TRBJ2-1
size: many
D: TRBD1
length: 14
V: TRBV19
CDR3: CASSPHRGSNEQFF
DNA: TGTGCCAGTAGTCCTCACAGGGGTTCCAATGAGCAGTTCTTC

J: TRBJ2-6
size: .
D: TRBD1
length: 18
V: TRBV7-9
CDR3: CASSWDRTGIDGANVLTF
DNA: TGTGCCAGCAGCTGGGACAGGACAGGGATTGATGGGGCCAACGTCCTGACTTTC

J: TRBJ2-3
size: .
D: .
length: 14
V: TRBV20-1
CDR3: CSARDLAGYNEQYF
DNA: TGCAGTGCTAGAGATCTGGCAGGGTACAATGAGCAGTATTTT

J: TRBJ2-7
size: few
D: .
length: 14
V: TRBV6-2/TRBV6-3
CDR3: CAISESGRRYEQYF
DNA: TGTGCCATCAGTGAGTCGGGTAGACGGTACGAGCAGTACTTC

J: TRBJ2-1
size: once
D: TRBD2
length: 14
V: TRBV20-1
CDR3: CSARGLAGGNEQFF
DNA: TGCAGTGCCAGGGGACTAGCGGGAGGCAATGAGCAGTTCTTC

J: TRBJ2-7
size: .
D: .
length: 13
V: TRBV10-2
CDR3: CASSAEGLDEQYF
DNA: TGCGCCAGCAGTGCAGAGGGGCTGGACGAGCAGTACTTC

J: TRBJ2-3
size: .
D: TRBD2
length: 22
V: TRBV9
CDR3: CASSSRDFKSVSMRGSTDTQYF
DNA: TGTGCCAGCAGCAGCCGGGACTTCAAGTCAGTGAGTATGCGGGGGAGCACAGATACGCAGTATTTT

J: TRBJ2-7
size: once
D: TRBD1
length: 15
V: TRBV2
CDR3: CASSEVVAGGVAQYF
DNA: TGTGCCAGCAGTGAAGTCGTGGCAGGGGGCGTAGCGCAGTACTTC

J: TRBJ1-5
size: .
D: .
length: 16
V: TRBV2
CDR3: CASSERQTGLNQPQHF
DNA: TGTGCCAGCAGTGAAAGGCAGACAGGCCTCAATCAGCCCCAGCATTTT

J: TRBJ2-3
size: many
D: TRBD2
length: 15
V: TRBV3-1
CDR3: CASSGTSGSTDTQYF
DNA: TGTGCCAGCAGCGGGACTAGCGGGAGCACAGATACGCAGTATTTT

J: TRBJ2-1
size: .
D: TRBD2
length: 15
V: TRBV20-1
CDR3: CSASLSGRSFNEQSF
DNA: TGCAGTGCTTCTCTTAGCGGGAGATCCTTCAATGAGCAGTCCTTC